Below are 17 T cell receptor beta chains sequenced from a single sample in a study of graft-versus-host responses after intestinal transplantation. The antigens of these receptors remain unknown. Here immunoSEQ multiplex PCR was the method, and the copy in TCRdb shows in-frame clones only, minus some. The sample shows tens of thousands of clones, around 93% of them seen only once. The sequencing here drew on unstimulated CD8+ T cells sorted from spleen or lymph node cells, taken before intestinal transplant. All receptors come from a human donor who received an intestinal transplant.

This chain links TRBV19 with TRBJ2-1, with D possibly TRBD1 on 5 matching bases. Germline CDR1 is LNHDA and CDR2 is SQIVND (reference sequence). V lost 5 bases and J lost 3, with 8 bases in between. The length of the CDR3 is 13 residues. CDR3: CASSDDSYNEQFF. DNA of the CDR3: TGTGCCAGTAGTGACGACAGCTACAATGAGCAGTTCTTC.

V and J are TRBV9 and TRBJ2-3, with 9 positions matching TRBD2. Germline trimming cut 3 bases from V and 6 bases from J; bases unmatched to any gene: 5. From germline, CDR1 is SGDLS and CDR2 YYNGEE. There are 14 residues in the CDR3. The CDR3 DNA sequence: TGTGCCAGCAGCGGAAGCGGGGGGATGGATACGCAGTATTTT. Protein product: CASSGSGGMDTQYF.

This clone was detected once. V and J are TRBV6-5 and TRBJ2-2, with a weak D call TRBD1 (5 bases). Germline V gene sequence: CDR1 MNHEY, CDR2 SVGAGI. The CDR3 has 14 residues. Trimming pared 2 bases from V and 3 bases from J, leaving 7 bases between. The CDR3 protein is CASSYQGDTGELFF. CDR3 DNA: TGTGCCAGCAGTTACCAAGGGGACACCGGGGAGCTGTTTTTT.

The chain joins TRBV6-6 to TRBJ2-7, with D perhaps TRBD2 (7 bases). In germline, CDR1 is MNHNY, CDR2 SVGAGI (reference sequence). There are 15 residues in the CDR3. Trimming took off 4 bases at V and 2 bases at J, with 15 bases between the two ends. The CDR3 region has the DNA TGTGCCAGCAGTTCGGCTACGGGGGGCACCTACGAGCAGTACTTC. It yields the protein CASSSATGGTYEQYF.

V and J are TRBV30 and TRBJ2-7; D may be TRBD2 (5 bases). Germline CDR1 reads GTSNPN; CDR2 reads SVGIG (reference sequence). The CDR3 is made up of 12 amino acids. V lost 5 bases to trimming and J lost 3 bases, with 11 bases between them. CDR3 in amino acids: CAWGRGIYEQYF. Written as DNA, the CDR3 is TGTGCCTGGGGCAGAGGGATCTACGAGCAGTACTTC.

The CDR3 bases are TGTGCCAGCAGTTACCTACAGAATTACGAGCAGTACTTC. It codes for CASSYLQNYEQYF. The chain couples TRBV6-5 to TRBJ2-7; D remains unclear. This CDR3 has 13 residues. In germline, CDR1 is MNHEY, CDR2 SVGAGI. V gave up 2 bases and J gave up 4 bases, with 9 bases separating them.

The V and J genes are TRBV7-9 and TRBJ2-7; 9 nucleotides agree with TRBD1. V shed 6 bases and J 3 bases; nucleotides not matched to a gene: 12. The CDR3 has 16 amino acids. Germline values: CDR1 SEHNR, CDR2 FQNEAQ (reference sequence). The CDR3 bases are TGTGCCAGCAGTCTATCTCCTGGGACAGGGATCTACGAGCAGTACTTC. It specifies CASSLSPGTGIYEQYF.

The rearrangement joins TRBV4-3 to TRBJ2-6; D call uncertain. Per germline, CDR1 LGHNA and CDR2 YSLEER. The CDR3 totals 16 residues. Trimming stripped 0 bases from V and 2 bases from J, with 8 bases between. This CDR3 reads CASSQEVAAGANVLTF. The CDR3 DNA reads TGCGCCAGCAGCCAAGAGGTGGCGGCTGGGGCCAACGTCCTGACTTTC.

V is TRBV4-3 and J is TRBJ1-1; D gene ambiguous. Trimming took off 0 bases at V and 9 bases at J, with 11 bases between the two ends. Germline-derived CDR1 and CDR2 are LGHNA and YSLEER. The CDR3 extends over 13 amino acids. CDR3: CASSQDAGFQAFF. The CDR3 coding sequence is TGCGCCAGCAGCCAAGATGCGGGGTTCCAAGCTTTCTTT.

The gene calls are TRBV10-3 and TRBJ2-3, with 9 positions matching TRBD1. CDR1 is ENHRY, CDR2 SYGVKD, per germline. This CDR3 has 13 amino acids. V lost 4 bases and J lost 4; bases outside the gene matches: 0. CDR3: CAISGQGADTQYF. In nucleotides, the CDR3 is TGTGCCATCAGTGGACAGGGGGCAGATACGCAGTATTTT.

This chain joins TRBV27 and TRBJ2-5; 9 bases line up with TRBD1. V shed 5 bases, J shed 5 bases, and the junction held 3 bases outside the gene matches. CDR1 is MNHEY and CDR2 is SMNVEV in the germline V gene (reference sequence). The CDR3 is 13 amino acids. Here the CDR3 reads CASSTGGGETQYF. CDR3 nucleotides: TGTGCCAGCAGTACAGGGGGCGGGGAGACCCAGTACTTC.

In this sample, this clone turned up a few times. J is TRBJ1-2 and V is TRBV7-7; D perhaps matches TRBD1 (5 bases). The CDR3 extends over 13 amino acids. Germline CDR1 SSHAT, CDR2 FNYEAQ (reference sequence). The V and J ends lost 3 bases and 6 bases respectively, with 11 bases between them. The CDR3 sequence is CASSFGQQDGYTF. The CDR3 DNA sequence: TGTGCCAGCAGCTTCGGGCAACAGGATGGCTACACCTTC. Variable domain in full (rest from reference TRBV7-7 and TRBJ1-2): GAGVSQSPRYKVTKRGQDVTLRCDPISSHATLYWYQQALGQGPEFLTYFNYEAQPDKSGLPSDRFSAERPEGSISTLTIQRTEQRDSAMYRCASSFGQQDGYTFGSGTRLTVV.

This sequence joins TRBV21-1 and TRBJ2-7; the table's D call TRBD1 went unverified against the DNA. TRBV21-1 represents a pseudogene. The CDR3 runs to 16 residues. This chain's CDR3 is CASIHTTGGPPYEQYF. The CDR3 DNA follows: TGTGCCAGCATCCACACGACAGGGGGGCCCCCCTACGAGCAGTACTTC.

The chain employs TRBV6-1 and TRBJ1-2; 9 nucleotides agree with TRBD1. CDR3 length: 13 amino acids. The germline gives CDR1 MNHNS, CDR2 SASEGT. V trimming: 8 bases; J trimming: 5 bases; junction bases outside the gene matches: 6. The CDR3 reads CASLPGQGYGYTF. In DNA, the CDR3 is TGTGCCAGCCTACCGGGACAGGGTTATGGCTACACCTTC.

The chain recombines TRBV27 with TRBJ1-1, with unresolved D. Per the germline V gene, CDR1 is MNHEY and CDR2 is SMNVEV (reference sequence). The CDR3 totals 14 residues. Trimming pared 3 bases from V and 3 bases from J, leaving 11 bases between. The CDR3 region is CASSFGIPDTEAFF. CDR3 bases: TGTGCCAGCAGTTTCGGGATTCCGGACACTGAAGCTTTCTTT.

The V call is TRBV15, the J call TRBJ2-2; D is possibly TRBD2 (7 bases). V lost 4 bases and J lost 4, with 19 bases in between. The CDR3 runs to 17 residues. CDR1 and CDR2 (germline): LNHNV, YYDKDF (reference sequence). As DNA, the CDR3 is TGTGCCACCAGCATCCAGCCCGGGCGGGGGCGCACCGGGGAGCTGTTTTTT. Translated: CATSIQPGRGRTGELFF.

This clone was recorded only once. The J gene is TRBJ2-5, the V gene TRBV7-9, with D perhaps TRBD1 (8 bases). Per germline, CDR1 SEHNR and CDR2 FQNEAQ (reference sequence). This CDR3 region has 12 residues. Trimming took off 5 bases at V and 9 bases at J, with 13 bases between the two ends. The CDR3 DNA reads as TGTGCCAGCAGCGATACAGGGGGGGCCCAGTACTTC. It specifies CASSDTGGAQYF.